This T cell receptor (beta chain) stems from a study of cytomegalovirus exposure and HLA in healthy donors. Amplification used 60 Vbeta primers and 13 Jbeta primers. The method was immunoSEQ multiplex PCR; TCRdb's version includes in-frame clones alone and lacks a portion of them. There are about 120,000 clones in the sample; around 72% occur only once, and around 4% lies in the top ten. CDR3 length: 15 amino acids. The V gene's germline CDR1 is MNHEY and CDR2 SVGAGI. The trim removed 0 bases at V and 6 bases at J, leaving 1 base unmatched. General observations from the study: Among TCR sequences, most were rare, though some public TCRs appeared in many donors. Exclusion as indistinguishable affected some V segments, including TRBV6-2 and TRBV6-3. The study designated 150 to 200 TCR beta chains cytomegalovirus-associated. A previous analysis found most TCR beta V segments productive roughly 87% or roughly 30% of the time.

This clone appeared many times. The antigen is unknown. This receptor was identified in a young man in good health and CMV-seronegative. Sequencing was carried out using PBMCs. The chain links TRBV6-5 to TRBJ2-2; 10 positions match TRBD2. The CDR3 nucleotides read TGTGCCAGCAGTTACTCAGCGGGGGGGCCCGGGGAGCTGTTTTTT. It codes for CASSYSAGGPGELFF.